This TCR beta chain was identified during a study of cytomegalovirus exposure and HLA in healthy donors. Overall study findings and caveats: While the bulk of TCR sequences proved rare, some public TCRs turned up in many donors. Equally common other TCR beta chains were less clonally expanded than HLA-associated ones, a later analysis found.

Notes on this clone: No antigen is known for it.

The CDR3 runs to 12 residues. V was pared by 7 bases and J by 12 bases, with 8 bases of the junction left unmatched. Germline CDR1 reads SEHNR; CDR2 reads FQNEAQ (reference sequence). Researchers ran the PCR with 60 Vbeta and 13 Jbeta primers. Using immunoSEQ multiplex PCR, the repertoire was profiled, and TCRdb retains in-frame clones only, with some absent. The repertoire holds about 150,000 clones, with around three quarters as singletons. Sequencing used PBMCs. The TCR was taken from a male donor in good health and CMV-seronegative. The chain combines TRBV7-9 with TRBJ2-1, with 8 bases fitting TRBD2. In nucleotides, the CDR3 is TGTGCCAGCACTAGCGGGTTCATTGGGCAGTTCTTC. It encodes CASTSGFIGQFF.